Following are 21 T cell receptor beta chains from one sample sequenced in a study of OX40 agonist ivuxolimab in advanced cancers. Library preparation used the immunoSEQ multiplex PCR assay. This immuneACCESS table, as held by TCRdb, lists in-frame sequences with V and J called but not all clones. Of the missing ones, under half trace to an unresolved V gene in checked studies; the others have no known cause. In all, the sample holds roughly 53,000 clones, and about four fifths of those were seen once. The top ten hold 2% to 3% of the sample. The sequencing used CD4+ or CD8+ T cells sorted from blood, collected in a trial of the OX40 agonist ivuxolimab. The receptors come from an adult with an advanced solid tumor such as melanoma, head and neck, liver or kidney cancer.

CDR3 sequence (DNA): TGTGCCAGTAGTATCTTCCCCCCAGGGATGAACACCGGGGAGCTGTTTTTT. Protein sequence: CASSIFPPGMNTGELFF. The J gene is TRBJ2-2, the V gene TRBV19, with D perhaps TRBD1 (5 bases). This CDR3 has 17 amino acids. CDR1 and CDR2 (germline): LNHDA, SQIVND (reference sequence). V dropped 3 bases and J dropped 1 base, with 15 bases sitting between them.

A single count supports this clone. The chain recombines TRBV19 with TRBJ2-3, with 8 bases identical to TRBD1. This CDR3 has 13 amino acids. The V gene's germline CDR1 is LNHDA and CDR2 SQIVND (reference sequence). The V and J ends lost 10 bases and 2 bases, in that order; junction bases with no gene match: 5. The CDR3 coding sequence is TGTGCCACAACAGGGGGTATCACAGATACGCAGTATTTT. Protein sequence: CATTGGITDTQYF.

Note on this clone: Relative to the germline gene, one junction end is altered; a read error may explain this. The chain recombines TRBV28 with TRBJ1-6; D not resolved. From germline, CDR1 is MDHEN and CDR2 SYDVKM. CDR3 size: 14 residues. This chain's CDR3 is CAGSSRTDNSPLHF. The CDR3 nucleotides read TGTGCCGGCAGCTCCAGGACGGATAATTCACCCCTCCACTTT.

The rearrangement uses TRBV6-5 and TRBJ1-3, with a weak D call TRBD1 (5 bases). The V gene lost 6 bases and the J gene lost 3 bases, with 15 bases spanning the gap. This CDR3 is built from 15 residues. CDR1 is MNHEY and CDR2 is SVGAGI in the germline V gene. CDR3 residues: CASRIQGGLGNTIYF. The CDR3 DNA is TGTGCCAGCAGAATCCAGGGAGGGCTTGGAAACACCATATATTTT.

V usage is TRBV7-2 and J usage is TRBJ1-5, with D unresolved. The CDR3 is 12 residues long. The germline CDR1 and CDR2 sequences are SGHTA and FQGNSA. Trimming stripped 4 bases from V and 7 bases from J, with 8 bases between. The CDR3 DNA reads TGTGCCAGCAGCTCAATCTTGCAGCCCCAGCATTTT. Its protein product is CASSSILQPQHF.

The J gene is TRBJ1-5, the V gene TRBV6-5, with a tentative D call TRBD1 (6 bases). V was cut by 6 bases and J by 9 bases, with 21 bases left in between. This CDR3 comprises 15 residues. Per the germline V gene, CDR1 is MNHEY and CDR2 is SVGAGI. The CDR3 reads CASSLVWGAPVPQHF. CDR3 sequence (DNA): TGTGCCAGCAGCTTGGTTTGGGGGGCACCGGTGCCCCAGCATTTT.

The chain carries TRBV19 and TRBJ2-3; D is perhaps TRBD1 or TRBD2 (5 bases each). CDR1 is LNHDA, CDR2 SQIVND, per germline (reference sequence). Trimming left V 10 bases short and J 4 bases short, with 15 bases between. CDR3 length: 13 residues. DNA for the CDR3: TGTGCCACATTGGGACGAGGGGCAGATACGCAGTATTTT. Protein product: CATLGRGADTQYF. Full variable domain (missing parts from reference TRBV19 and TRBJ2-3): DGGITQSPKYLFRKEGQNVTLSCEQNLNHDAMYWYRQDPGQGLRLIYYSQIVNDFQKGDIAEGYSVSREKKESFPLTVTSAQKNPTAFYLCATLGRGADTQYFGPGTRLTVL.

This rearrangement joins TRBV7-9 to TRBJ2-7, with no clear D. With 6 bases removed from V and 7 bases from J, the gap between germline ends came to 19 bases. The CDR3 loop spans 14 amino acids. Looked up from germline, CDR1 is SEHNR and CDR2 is FQNEAQ (reference sequence). The CDR3 reads CASRPAGAGQEQYF. The CDR3 nucleotides are TGTGCCAGCAGGCCGGCAGGTGCCGGTCAAGAGCAGTACTTC.

The chain recombines TRBV6-5 with TRBJ1-1; D gene unclear. The V gene's germline CDR1 is MNHEY and CDR2 SVGAGI. V lost 0 bases and J lost 0, with 8 bases in between. The CDR3 consists of 15 residues. The CDR3 sequence: CASSYSLRMNTEAFF. The DNA for the CDR3 is TGTGCCAGCAGTTACTCGTTGCGGATGAACACTGAAGCTTTCTTT.

The chain couples TRBV19 to TRBJ1-2; D is possibly TRBD1 (5 bases). Trimming left V 7 bases short and J 0 bases short, with 24 bases between. Looked up from germline, CDR1 is LNHDA and CDR2 is SQIVND (reference sequence). This CDR3 has 18 residues. CDR3 loop: CASTQMTGGKKSNYGYTF. Here the CDR3 DNA reads TGTGCCAGTACTCAAATGACCGGGGGGAAGAAGTCTAACTATGGCTACACCTTC.

This sequence joins TRBV7-2 and TRBJ1-4, with D possibly being TRBD1 (5 bases). The CDR3 contains 14 residues. Germline assignment: CDR1 SGHTA and CDR2 FQGNSA. V was trimmed by 2 bases and J by 7 bases, leaving 11 bases between them. The CDR3 nucleotides are TGTGCCAGCAGCTTAAGCAGGGCCGGTGAAAAACTGTTTTTT. Amino acid sequence: CASSLSRAGEKLFF. The full variable domain, completed using reference TRBV7-2 and TRBJ1-4, is GAGVSQSPSNKVTEKGKDVELRCDPISGHTALYWYRQSLGQGLEFLIYFQGNSAPDKSGLPSDRFSAERTGGSVSTLTIQRTQQEDSAVYLCASSLSRAGEKLFFGSGTQLSVL.

The chain combines TRBV7-9 with TRBJ1-1, with D unresolved. CDR3 length equals 16 residues. CDR1 is SEHNR and CDR2 is FQNEAQ in the germline V gene (reference sequence). Trimming stripped 5 bases from V and 0 bases from J, with 16 bases between. The CDR3 DNA sequence: TGTGCCAGCAGCCGAGCCGACGGTCTGATGAACACTGAAGCTTTCTTT. This encodes CASSRADGLMNTEAFF.

V gene TRBV29-1 combines with J gene TRBJ1-1; perhaps TRBD1 as D (5 bases). V lost 0 bases, J lost 6 bases, and 8 bases lay in between. The CDR3 is made up of 12 amino acids. The V gene's germline CDR1 is SQVTM and CDR2 ANQGSEA. The CDR3 DNA sequence: TGCAGCGTTGAAGAGGGGCAGGCTGAAGCTTTCTTT. Its protein is CSVEEGQAEAFF.

V and J are TRBV7-2 and TRBJ1-6, with D possibly TRBD1 on 6 matching bases. V lost 4 bases and J lost 8, with 24 bases in between. CDR1 and CDR2 from the germline V gene are SGHTA and FQGNSA. There are 18 residues in the CDR3. The CDR3 loop reads CASSSLGGSTGPDSPLHF. The CDR3 DNA reads TGTGCCAGCAGCTCGCTTGGGGGGTCGACAGGACCTGATTCACCCCTCCACTTT.

The J gene is TRBJ2-7, the V gene TRBV6-1; no firm D call. Germline CDR1 MNHNS, CDR2 SASEGT. The V gene lost 7 bases and the J gene lost 3 bases, with 13 bases spanning the gap. The CDR3 is made up of 13 amino acids. This chain's CDR3 is CASIGRVVYEQYF. The CDR3 coding sequence is TGTGCCAGCATAGGTAGGGTCGTCTACGAGCAGTACTTC.

The chain combines TRBV18 with TRBJ1-1; perhaps TRBD1 as D (6 bases). Trimming stripped 6 bases from V and 5 bases from J, with 13 bases between. Germline CDR1 and CDR2: KGHSH and LQKENI. This CDR3 contains 13 residues. CDR3 sequence reads: CASSPGARTEAFF. The CDR3 nucleotides read TGTGCCAGCTCCCCAGGGGCACGGACTGAAGCTTTCTTT.

The V gene is TRBV18, the J gene TRBJ1-5, with TRBD1 matching 12 bases. The CDR3 runs to 16 residues. J lost 7 bases, V lost 3 bases, and 7 bases had no gene match. Germline-derived CDR1 and CDR2 are KGHSH and LQKENI. The CDR3 protein is CASSPLGTGGGQPQHF. CDR3 DNA: TGTGCCAGCTCACCGCTCGGGACAGGGGGCGGCCAGCCCCAGCATTTT.

The chain employs TRBV5-1 and TRBJ2-1; 9 nucleotides line up with TRBD2. The germline gives CDR1 SGHRS, CDR2 YFSETQ. This CDR3 has 16 residues. After removal of 4 bases from V and 2 bases from J, the junction contained 7 bases not matched to a gene. CDR3 nucleotide sequence: TGCGCCAGCAGCCAATATAGCGGGGGAACCTACAATGAGCAGTTCTTC. Its translation: CASSQYSGGTYNEQFF.

The CDR3 sequence: CATIAFGTGAYEQYF. The CDR3, as DNA: TGTGCCACCATTGCCTTCGGGACAGGGGCCTACGAGCAGTACTTC. The rearrangement links TRBV6-5 to TRBJ2-7; 10 bases line up with TRBD1. Germline CDR1 is MNHEY and CDR2 is SVGAGI. V gave up 10 bases and J gave up 2 bases; unmatched junction bases: 11. CDR3 length: 15 residues.

This clone was recorded once. The CDR3 here is CASSLWGAGDTQYF. CDR3 in DNA: TGTGCCAGCAGCTTGTGGGGGGCGGGAGATACGCAGTATTTT. The V and J genes are TRBV11-3 and TRBJ2-3; D is possibly TRBD1 or TRBD2 (6 bases each). Germline V gene sequence: CDR1 SGHNT, CDR2 YENEEA. Trimming removed 3 bases from V and 5 bases from J, with 12 bases in between. CDR3 length: 14 amino acids. Using reference TRBV11-3 and TRBJ2-3 for the parts outside the CDR3, the full variable domain is EAGVVQSPRYKIIEKKQPVAFWCNPISGHNTLYWYLQNLGQGPELLIRYENEEAVDDSQLPKDRFSAERLKGVDSTLKIQPAELGDSAVYLCASSLWGAGDTQYFGPGTRLTVL.

V usage is TRBV5-6 and J usage is TRBJ1-2; D uncertain. Looked up from germline, CDR1 is SGHDT and CDR2 is YYEEEE. The CDR3 runs 13 residues. Trimming shortened V by 8 bases and J by 6 bases, and 17 bases separated the two germline ends. CDR3 nucleotide sequence: TGTGCCAGTGACGCCGCGGGCCTGGATGGCTACACCTTC. Amino acids: CASDAAGLDGYTF.